These 18 T cell receptor beta chains share one sample of origin, sequenced in a study of blood T cell repertoires in COVID-19. Using immunoSEQ multiplex PCR, the repertoire was profiled, and TCRdb retains in-frame clones only, with some absent. The profile shows about 120,000 clones, around 90% of them singletons. Sequencing was done on a sample of peripheral blood. All receptors come from a human donor in a cohort sampled during active COVID-19.

This clone was observed a few times. This chain uses TRBV14 with TRBJ2-7, with D tentatively TRBD2 (5 bases). Between the trimmed V and J ends, which lost 1 base and 0 bases, there was a span of 13 bases. Per the germline V gene, CDR1 is SGHDN and CDR2 is FVKESK. CDR3 length: 16 residues. The CDR3: CASSQVSSGPSYEQYF. The CDR3 nucleotides read TGTGCCAGCAGCCAAGTATCCAGCGGCCCCTCCTACGAGCAGTACTTC.

V gene TRBV5-6 combines with J gene TRBJ2-5, with 8 bases fitting TRBD1. Germline lookup yields CDR1 SGHDT and CDR2 YYEEEE. The CDR3 runs to 13 residues. J lost 4 bases, V lost 1 base, and 0 bases had no gene match. CDR3 in amino acids: CASSLTGGETQYF. DNA for the CDR3: TGTGCCAGCAGCTTGACAGGGGGAGAGACCCAGTACTTC. Supplemented by reference TRBV5-6 and TRBJ2-5, the full variable domain reads DAGVTQSPTHLIKTRGQQVTLRCSPKSGHDTVSWYQQALGQGPQFIFQYYEEEERQRGNFPDRFSGHQFPNYSSELNVNALLLGDSALYLCASSLTGGETQYFGPGTRLLVL.

V usage is TRBV5-4 and J usage is TRBJ2-5, with D possibly matching TRBD2 (5 bases). V lost 5 bases and J 2 bases, leaving 25 bases between the germline ends. Germline V gene sequence: CDR1 SGHNT, CDR2 YYREEE (reference sequence). This CDR3 comprises 18 residues. The CDR3 bases are TGTGCCAGCAGTTACGGCCCTACGGCCGCGAGGGCACAAGAGACCCAGTACTTC. This sequence encodes CASSYGPTAARAQETQYF. Filled out from reference TRBV5-4 and TRBJ2-5, the complete variable domain reads ETGVTQSPTHLIKTRGQQVTLRCSSQSGHNTVSWYQQALGQGPQFIFQYYREEENGRGNFPPRFSGLQFPNYSSELNVNALELDDSALYLCASSYGPTAARAQETQYFGPGTRLLVL.

The rearrangement uses TRBV7-9 and TRBJ2-1, with 14 bases lining up with TRBD2. The CDR3 runs 19 residues. CDR1 and CDR2 (germline): SEHNR, FQNEAQ (reference sequence). Trimming took 5 bases from V and 7 from J; bases not matched to a gene: 16. In DNA, the CDR3 is TGTGCCAGCAGCCCTGGACTAGCGGGGGGAAAATCGTCTCTTAATGAGCAGTTCTTC. Encoded protein: CASSPGLAGGKSSLNEQFF.

This chain uses TRBV9 with TRBJ1-1, with a possible D match to TRBD1 (6 bases). CDR1 is SGDLS, CDR2 YYNGEE, per germline. The V end lost 4 bases, the J end lost 0 bases, and 13 bases lay between the germline ends. The CDR3 contains 15 residues. The CDR3 region has the DNA TGTGCCAGCAGCCCGATGACAGGCCTGAACACTGAAGCTTTCTTT. This sequence encodes CASSPMTGLNTEAFF.

This clone was counted once. This chain connects TRBV5-4 to TRBJ1-6; tentatively, D is TRBD1 (6 bases). The V and J ends lost 2 bases and 7 bases respectively, with 10 bases between them. The CDR3 has 14 residues. Germline V gene sequence: CDR1 SGHNT, CDR2 YYREEE (reference sequence). This chain's CDR3 is CASSLQGGNSPLHF. The CDR3 coding sequence is TGTGCCAGCAGCTTACAGGGAGGGAATTCACCCCTCCACTTT.

The chain couples TRBV6-5 to TRBJ2-3; weak D call: TRBD1 (6 bases). V was cut by 6 bases and J by 2 bases, with 12 bases left in between. The CDR3 is 14 residues long. Looked up from germline, CDR1 is MNHEY and CDR2 is SVGAGI. The DNA of the CDR3 is TGTGCCAGCAGCGAGGACAGCTTCACAGATACGCAGTATTTT. Protein sequence: CASSEDSFTDTQYF.

The genes are TRBV7-9 and TRBJ2-1, with 8 bases fitting TRBD2. V dropped 5 bases and J dropped 0; count of bases not matched to a gene: 6. This CDR3 has 16 amino acids. The V gene's germline CDR1 is SEHNR and CDR2 FQNEAQ (reference sequence). CDR3 nucleotide sequence: TGTGCCAGCAGCGCACTAGCGGTTAGCTCCTACAATGAGCAGTTCTTC. Translation: CASSALAVSSYNEQFF.

The chain uses TRBV3-1 (or the pseudogene TRBV3-2) and TRBJ2-2; D call uncertain. The V gene lost 0 bases and the J gene lost 4 bases, with 6 bases spanning the gap. The CDR3 spans 14 residues. Per the germline V gene, CDR1 is LGHDT and CDR2 is YNNKEL (reference sequence). CDR3 residues: CASSQDPFTGELFF. The CDR3 DNA is TGTGCCAGCAGCCAAGACCCTTTCACCGGGGAGCTGTTTTTT.

The V gene is TRBV7-9, the J gene TRBJ1-1; 7 positions agree with TRBD1. The V and J ends lost 0 bases and 3 bases, in that order; junction bases with no gene match: 1. The CDR3 totals 14 residues. Germline V gene data show CDR1 as SEHNR and CDR2 as FQNEAQ (reference sequence). CDR3 DNA sequence: TGTGCCAGCAGCTTAGCTGGACAGGACACTGAAGCTTTCTTT. Translation: CASSLAGQDTEAFF.

This chain uses TRBV28 with TRBJ1-2, with 7 bases matching TRBD1. V lost 4 bases to trimming and J lost 4 bases; unmatched junction nucleotides: 9. Germline CDR1 is MDHEN and CDR2 is SYDVKM. This CDR3 is 15 amino acids long. The CDR3 protein is CASSSSGGRAYGYTF. Here the CDR3 DNA reads TGTGCCAGCAGTTCCTCAGGGGGTCGGGCCTATGGCTACACCTTC.

This clone was recorded only once. The rearrangement uses TRBV4-1 and TRBJ2-3; tentatively, D is TRBD2 (6 bases). The V and J ends lost 10 bases and 0 bases respectively, with 35 bases between them. Germline V gene sequence: CDR1 MGHRA, CDR2 YSYEKL. The CDR3 contains 21 residues. CDR3 region: CATLPRADYAPVFTSTDTQYF. CDR3 sequence (DNA): TGCGCCACCCTTCCCCGCGCGGACTATGCACCAGTCTTTACTAGCACAGATACGCAGTATTTT.

The chain recombines TRBV29-1 with TRBJ1-2; TRBD1 matches 8 bases. CDR1 SQVTM and CDR2 ANQGSEA come from the germline V gene. The V segment lost 7 bases and the J segment 4 bases; nucleotides outside the gene matches: 8. The CDR3 covers 13 residues. In nucleotides, the CDR3 is TGCAGCGCAGGGGGCGGGACACCCTATGGCTACACCTTC. Translated: CSAGGGTPYGYTF.

This chain connects TRBV5-6 to TRBJ2-7, with D possibly matching TRBD1 (5 bases). Germline V CDR1 and CDR2: SGHDT, YYEEEE. Trimming pared 5 bases from V and 0 bases from J, leaving 15 bases between. The CDR3 totals 15 residues. The CDR3 DNA sequence: TGTGCCAGCAGTGGAAACAGGATATACTCCTACGAGCAGTACTTC. The encoded protein is CASSGNRIYSYEQYF.

V is TRBV28 and J is TRBJ2-1; D gene uncertain. V was cut by 4 bases and J by 12 bases, with 19 bases left in between. Germline V gene lookup returns CDR1 MDHEN and CDR2 SYDVKM. CDR3 length: 14 amino acids. CDR3 loop: CASSSAGSLLRQFF. For the CDR3, the DNA is TGTGCCAGCAGTTCCGCCGGTAGCCTCCTTCGGCAGTTCTTC.

V gene TRBV19 combines with J gene TRBJ2-5; 7 nucleotides agree with TRBD2. Germline-derived CDR1 and CDR2 are LNHDA and SQIVND (reference sequence). The J segment lost 4 bases and the V segment lost 6 bases, leaving 5 bases of the junction unmatched. The CDR3 contains 13 residues. This chain's CDR3 is CASSAGDGETQYF. The CDR3 bases are TGTGCCAGTAGCGCGGGAGATGGAGAGACCCAGTACTTC.

This chain connects TRBV11-2 to TRBJ2-7; D is unclear. CDR1 and CDR2 (germline): SGHAT, FQNNGV. CDR3 length: 13 amino acids. The V end was cut by 5 bases, the J end by 0 bases, with 8 bases between. The CDR3 is CASSPPSSYEQYF. The CDR3 nucleotides read TGTGCCAGCAGCCCACCTAGCTCCTACGAGCAGTACTTC.

The V gene is TRBV10-2, the J gene TRBJ2-7, with D possibly matching TRBD2 (5 bases). The germline V gene encodes CDR1 WSHSY and CDR2 SAAADI. Trimming left V 5 bases short and J 3 bases short, with 20 bases between. The CDR3 covers 16 residues. The CDR3 DNA follows: TGCGCCAGCAGTTTCGTTGTGGCGGGCCAAAACTACGAGCAGTACTTC. Translated: CASSFVVAGQNYEQYF.